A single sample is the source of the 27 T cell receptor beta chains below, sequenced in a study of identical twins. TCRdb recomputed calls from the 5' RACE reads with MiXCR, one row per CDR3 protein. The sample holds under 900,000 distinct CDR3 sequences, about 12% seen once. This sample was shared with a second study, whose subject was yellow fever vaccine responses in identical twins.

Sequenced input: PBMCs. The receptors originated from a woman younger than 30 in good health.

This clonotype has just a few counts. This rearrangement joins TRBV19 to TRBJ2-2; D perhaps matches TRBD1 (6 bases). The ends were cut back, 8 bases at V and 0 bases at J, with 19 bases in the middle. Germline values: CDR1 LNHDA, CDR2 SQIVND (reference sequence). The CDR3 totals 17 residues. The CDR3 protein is CASQRQVPASNTGELFF. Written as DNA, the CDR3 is TGTGCCAGTCAACGACAGGTGCCGGCCTCGAACACCGGGGAGCTGTTTTTT. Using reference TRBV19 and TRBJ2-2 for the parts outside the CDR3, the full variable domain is DGGITQSPKYLFRKEGQNVTLSCEQNLNHDAMYWYRQDPGQGLRLIYYSQIVNDFQKGDIAEGYSVSREKKESFPLTVTSAQKNPTAFYLCASQRQVPASNTGELFFGEGSRLTVL.

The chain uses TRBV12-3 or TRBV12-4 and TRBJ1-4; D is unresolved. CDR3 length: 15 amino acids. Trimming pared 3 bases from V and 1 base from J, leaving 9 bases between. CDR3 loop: CASSLGRRTNEKLFF. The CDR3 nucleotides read TGTGCCAGCAGTTTGGGAAGAAGAACTAATGAAAAACTGTTTTTT.

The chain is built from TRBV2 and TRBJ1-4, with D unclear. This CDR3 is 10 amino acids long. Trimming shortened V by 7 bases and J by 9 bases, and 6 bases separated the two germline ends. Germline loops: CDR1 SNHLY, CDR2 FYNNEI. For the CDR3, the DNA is TGTGCCAGCATGGGAAAAAAACTGTTTTTT. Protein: CASMGKKLFF. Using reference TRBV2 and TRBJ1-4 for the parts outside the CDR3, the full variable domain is EPEVTQTPSHQVTQMGQEVILRCVPISNHLYFYWYRQILGQKVEFLVSFYNNEISEKSEIFDDQFSVERPDGSNFTLKIRSTKLEDSAMYFCASMGKKLFFGSGTQLSVL.

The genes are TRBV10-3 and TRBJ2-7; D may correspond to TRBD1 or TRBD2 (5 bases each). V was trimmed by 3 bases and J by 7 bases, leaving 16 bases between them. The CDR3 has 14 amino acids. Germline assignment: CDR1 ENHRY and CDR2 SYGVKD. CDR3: CAISEHGAGPEQYF. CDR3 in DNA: TGTGCCATCAGTGAACATGGGGCGGGTCCTGAGCAGTACTTC.

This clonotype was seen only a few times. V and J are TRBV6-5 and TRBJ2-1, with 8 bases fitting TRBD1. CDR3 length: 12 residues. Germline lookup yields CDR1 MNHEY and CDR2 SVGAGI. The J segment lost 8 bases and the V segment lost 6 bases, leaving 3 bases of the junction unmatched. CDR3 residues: CASRGQVDEQFF. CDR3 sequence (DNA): TGTGCCAGCAGGGGACAGGTCGATGAGCAGTTCTTC.

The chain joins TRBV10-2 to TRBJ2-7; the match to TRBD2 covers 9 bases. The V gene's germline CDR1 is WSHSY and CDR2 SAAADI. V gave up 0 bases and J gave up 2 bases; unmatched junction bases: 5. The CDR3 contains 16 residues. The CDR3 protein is CASSESISGGTYEQYV. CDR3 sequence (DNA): TGCGCCAGCAGTGAGTCGATTAGCGGGGGAACCTACGAGCAGTACGTC.

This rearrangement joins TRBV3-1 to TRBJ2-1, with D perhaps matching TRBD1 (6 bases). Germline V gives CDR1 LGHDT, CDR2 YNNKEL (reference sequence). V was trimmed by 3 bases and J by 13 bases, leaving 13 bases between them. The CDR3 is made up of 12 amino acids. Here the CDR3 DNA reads TGTGCCAGCAGCCAGTGGAAGGGGGATCAGTTCTTC. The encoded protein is CASSQWKGDQFF.

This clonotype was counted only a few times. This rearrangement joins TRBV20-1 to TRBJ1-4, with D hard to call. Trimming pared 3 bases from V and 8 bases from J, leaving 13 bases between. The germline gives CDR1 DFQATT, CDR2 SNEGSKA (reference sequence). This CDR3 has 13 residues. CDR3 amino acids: CSARLAGGEKLFF. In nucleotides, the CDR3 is TGCAGTGCTAGGTTGGCAGGTGGAGAAAAACTGTTTTTT.

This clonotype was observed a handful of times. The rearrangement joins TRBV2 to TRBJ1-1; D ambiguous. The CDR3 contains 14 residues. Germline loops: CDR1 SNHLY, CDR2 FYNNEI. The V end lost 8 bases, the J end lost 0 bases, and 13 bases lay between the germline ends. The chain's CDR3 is CASGGNRMNTEAFF. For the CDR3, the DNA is TGTGCCAGCGGTGGGAACAGAATGAACACTGAAGCTTTCTTT.

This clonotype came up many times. The CDR3 nucleotides read TGTGCCAGCAGTTTACAGCAGGGAAGCAATCAGCCCCAGCATTTT. Translating it yields CASSLQQGSNQPQHF. The V and J genes are TRBV12-3 or TRBV12-4 and TRBJ1-5, with D perhaps TRBD1 (5 bases). The CDR3 has 15 residues. The V end lost 2 bases, the J end lost 1 base, and 9 bases lay between the germline ends.

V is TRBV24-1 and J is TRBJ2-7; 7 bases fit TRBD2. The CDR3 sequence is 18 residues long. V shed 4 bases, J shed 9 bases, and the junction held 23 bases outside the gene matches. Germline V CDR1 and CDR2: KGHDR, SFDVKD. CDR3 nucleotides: TGTGCCACCAGTGACCTACCCTTCCCCCGGGACTACCGAAGCGGGCAGTACGTC. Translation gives CATSDLPFPRDYRSGQYV.

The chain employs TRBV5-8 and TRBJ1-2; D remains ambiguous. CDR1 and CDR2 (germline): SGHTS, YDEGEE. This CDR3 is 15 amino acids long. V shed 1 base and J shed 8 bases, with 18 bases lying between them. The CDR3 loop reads CASSLNARTPFGYTF. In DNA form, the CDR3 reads TGTGCCAGCAGCTTGAATGCCAGGACGCCCTTCGGCTACACCTTC.

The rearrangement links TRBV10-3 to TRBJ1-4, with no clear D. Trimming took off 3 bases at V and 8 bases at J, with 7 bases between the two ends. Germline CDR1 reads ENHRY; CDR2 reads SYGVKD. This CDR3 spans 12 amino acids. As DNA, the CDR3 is TGTGCCATCAGTGAACCGGACGAAAAACTGTTTTTT. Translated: CAISEPDEKLFF.

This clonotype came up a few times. This CDR3 is CATSRQGPTGELFF. In nucleotides, the CDR3 is TGTGCCACCAGCAGACAGGGACCCACCGGGGAGCTGTTTTTT. The chain employs TRBV15 and TRBJ2-2; D may be TRBD1 or TRBD2 (5 bases each). V was clipped by 2 bases and J by 4 bases, with 8 bases between them. CDR3 length: 14 amino acids. Germline V gene sequence: CDR1 LNHNV, CDR2 YYDKDF (reference sequence).

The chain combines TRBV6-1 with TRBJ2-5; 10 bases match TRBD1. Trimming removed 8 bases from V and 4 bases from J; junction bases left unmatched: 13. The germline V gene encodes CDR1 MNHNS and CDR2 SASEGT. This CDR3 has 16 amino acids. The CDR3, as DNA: TGTGCCAGCGGACTCCCGGGACAGGGGTTAGCAGAGACCCAGTACTTC. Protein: CASGLPGQGLAETQYF.

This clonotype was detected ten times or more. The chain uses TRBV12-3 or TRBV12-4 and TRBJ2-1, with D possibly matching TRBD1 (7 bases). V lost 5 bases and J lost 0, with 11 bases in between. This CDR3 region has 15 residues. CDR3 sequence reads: CASSLRDSSYNEQFF. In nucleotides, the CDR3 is TGTGCCAGCAGTCTGCGGGACAGCTCCTACAATGAGCAGTTCTTC.

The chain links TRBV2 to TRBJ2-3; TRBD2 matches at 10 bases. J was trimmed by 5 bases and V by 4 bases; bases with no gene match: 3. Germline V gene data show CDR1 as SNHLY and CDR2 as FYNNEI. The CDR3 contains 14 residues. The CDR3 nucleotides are TGTGCCAGCAGTGGGCTAGCGGGGGAAGATACGCAGTATTTT. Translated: CASSGLAGEDTQYF.

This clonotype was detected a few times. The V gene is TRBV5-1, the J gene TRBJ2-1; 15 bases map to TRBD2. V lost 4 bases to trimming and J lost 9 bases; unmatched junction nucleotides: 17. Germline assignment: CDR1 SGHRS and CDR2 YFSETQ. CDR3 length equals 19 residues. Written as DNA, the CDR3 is TGCGCCAGCAGCGGGGGACTAGCGGGGGGAAAGCCGGCCAGGGGTGAGCAGTTCTTC. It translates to CASSGGLAGGKPARGEQFF.

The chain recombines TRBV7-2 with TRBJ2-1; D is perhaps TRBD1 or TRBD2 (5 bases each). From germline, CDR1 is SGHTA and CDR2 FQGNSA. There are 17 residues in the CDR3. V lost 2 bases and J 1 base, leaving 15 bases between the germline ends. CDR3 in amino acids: CASSLIAQGRSYNEQFF. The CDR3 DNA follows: TGTGCCAGCAGCTTAATTGCCCAGGGACGGTCCTACAATGAGCAGTTCTTC.

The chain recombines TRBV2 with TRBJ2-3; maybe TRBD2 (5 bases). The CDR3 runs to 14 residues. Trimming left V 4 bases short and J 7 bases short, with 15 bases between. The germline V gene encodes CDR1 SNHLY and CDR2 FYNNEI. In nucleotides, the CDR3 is TGTGCCAGCAGTGCTACCCGGACTGGGAATACGCAGTATTTT. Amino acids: CASSATRTGNTQYF.

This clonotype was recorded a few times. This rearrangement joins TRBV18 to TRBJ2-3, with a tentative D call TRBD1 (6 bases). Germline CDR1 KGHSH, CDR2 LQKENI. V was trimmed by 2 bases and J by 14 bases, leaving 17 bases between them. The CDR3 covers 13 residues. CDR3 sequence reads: CASSPGSGDKMYF. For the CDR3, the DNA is TGTGCCAGCTCACCAGGCAGTGGGGACAAAATGTATTTT. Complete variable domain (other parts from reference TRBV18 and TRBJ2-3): NAGVMQNPRHLVRRRGQEARLRCSPMKGHSHVYWYRQLPEEGLKFMVYLQKENIIDESGMPKERFSAEFPKEGPSILRIQQVVRGDSAAYFCASSPGSGDKMYFGPGTRLTVL.

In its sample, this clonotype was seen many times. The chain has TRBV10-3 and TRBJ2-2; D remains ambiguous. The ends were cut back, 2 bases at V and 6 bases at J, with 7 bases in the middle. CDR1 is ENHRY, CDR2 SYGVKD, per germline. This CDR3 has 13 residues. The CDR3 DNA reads TGTGCCATCAGTGAGAAAGACCCCGGGGAGCTGTTTTTT. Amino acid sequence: CAISEKDPGELFF.

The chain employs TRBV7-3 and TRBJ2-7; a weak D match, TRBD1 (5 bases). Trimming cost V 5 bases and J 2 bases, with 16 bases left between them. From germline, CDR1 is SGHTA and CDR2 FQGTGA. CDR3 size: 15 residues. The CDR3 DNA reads TGTGCCAGCAGCCAATCCCCCGGACACCCCTACGAGCAGTACTTC. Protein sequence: CASSQSPGHPYEQYF. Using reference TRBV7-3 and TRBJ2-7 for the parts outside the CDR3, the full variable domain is GAGVSQTPSNKVTEKGKYVELRCDPISGHTALYWYRQSLGQGPEFLIYFQGTGAADDSGLPNDRFFAVRPEGSVSTLKIQRTERGDSAVYLCASSQSPGHPYEQYFGPGTRLTVT.

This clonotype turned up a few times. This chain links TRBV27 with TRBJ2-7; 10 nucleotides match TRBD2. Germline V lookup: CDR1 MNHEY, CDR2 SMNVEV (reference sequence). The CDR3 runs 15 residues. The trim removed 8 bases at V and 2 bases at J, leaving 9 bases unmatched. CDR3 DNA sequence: TGTGCCAGCCAACCGGGACTAGCGAGACCCTACGAGCAGTACTTC. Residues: CASQPGLARPYEQYF.

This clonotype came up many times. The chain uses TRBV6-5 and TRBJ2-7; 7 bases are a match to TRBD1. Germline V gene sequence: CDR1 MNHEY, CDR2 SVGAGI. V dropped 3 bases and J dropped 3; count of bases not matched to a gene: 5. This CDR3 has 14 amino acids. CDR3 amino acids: CASSYGTADYEQYF. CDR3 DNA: TGTGCCAGCAGTTATGGGACAGCGGACTACGAGCAGTACTTC.

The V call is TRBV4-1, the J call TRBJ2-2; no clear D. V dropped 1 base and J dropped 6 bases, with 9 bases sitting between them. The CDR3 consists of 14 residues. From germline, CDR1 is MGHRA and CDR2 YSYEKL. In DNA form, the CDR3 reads TGCGCCAGCAGCCAAGTTGGTGGTCCCGGGGAGCTGTTTTTT. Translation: CASSQVGGPGELFF.

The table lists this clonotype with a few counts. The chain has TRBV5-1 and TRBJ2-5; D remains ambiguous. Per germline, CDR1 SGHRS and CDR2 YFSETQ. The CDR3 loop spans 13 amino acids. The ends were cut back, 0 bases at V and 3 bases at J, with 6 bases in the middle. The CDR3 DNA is TGCGCCAGCAGCTTGGGGAATAAAGAGACCCAGTACTTC. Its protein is CASSLGNKETQYF.